The clone carrying this TCR beta chain was found many times. The antigen is not known. The V gene lost 7 bases and the J gene lost 9 bases, with 19 bases spanning the gap. The CDR3 totals 14 residues. The germline V gene encodes CDR1 MNHEY and CDR2 SMNVEV (reference sequence). TCRdb redid the calling of the reads with MiXCR, one entry per CDR3 protein. This sample yields 400,000 to 550,000 distinct CDR3 sequences, of which approximately 10% are seen a single time; roughly 10% belongs to the top ten. The sample is drawn from a study of T cell repertoires in cytomegalovirus infection. Study-wide context: Indications of both CMV infection and matching HLA type were provided by public TCR beta signatures.

General study points: CMV-specific TCR beta clonotypes restricted by HLA-C dominated the ex vivo response. Summed public TCR beta family frequency identified CMV carriers bearing the relevant HLA.

Sequenced: PBMCs. The chain joins TRBV27 to TRBJ2-1; D not resolved. The receptor comes from a human donor in good health (CMV status not recorded). Some clones in this sample may be carry-over from other donors' samples. The DNA for the CDR3 is TGTGCCAGCACCAGAGTCTTTTTTACTGTTGAGCAGTTCTTC. Its translation is CASTRVFFTVEQFF.